The sequence of this T cell receptor (beta chain) was determined in a study of blood T cell repertoires in COVID-19. Looked up from germline, CDR1 is MGHDK and CDR2 is SYGVNS. The CDR3 extends over 14 amino acids. V lost 5 bases and J lost 0, with 11 bases in between. Method: immunoSEQ multiplex PCR; TCRdb's copy keeps in-frame clones and lacks some. The sample consists of approximately 220,000 clones, roughly 80% of them appearing once. Sequenced material: peripheral blood. This sequence originates from a woman of 80 years or more with acute or convalescent COVID-19. V is TRBV25-1 and J is TRBJ2-7; the D is unclear. CDR3 sequence reads: CASSWSTSSYEQYF. The CDR3 region has the DNA TGTGCCAGCAGTTGGTCCACGAGCTCCTACGAGCAGTACTTC.